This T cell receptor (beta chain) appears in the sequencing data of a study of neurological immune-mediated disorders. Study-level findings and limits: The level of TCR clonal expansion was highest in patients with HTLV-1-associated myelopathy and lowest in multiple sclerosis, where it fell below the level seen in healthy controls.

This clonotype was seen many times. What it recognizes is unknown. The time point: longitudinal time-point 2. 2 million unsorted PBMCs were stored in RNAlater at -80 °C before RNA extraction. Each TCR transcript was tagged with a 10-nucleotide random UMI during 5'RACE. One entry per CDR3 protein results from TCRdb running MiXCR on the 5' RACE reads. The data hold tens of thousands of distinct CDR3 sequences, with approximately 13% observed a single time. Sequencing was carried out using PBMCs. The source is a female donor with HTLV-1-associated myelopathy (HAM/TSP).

Here the CDR3 reads CASSYGSGSNQPQHF. CDR3 coding DNA: TGTGCCAGCAGTTACGGGTCAGGCTCCAATCAGCCCCAGCATTTT. The chain employs TRBV6-5 and TRBJ1-5; no clear D gene. CDR1 MNHEY and CDR2 SVGAGI come from the germline V gene. This CDR3 is 15 amino acids long. Between the trimmed V and J ends, which lost 2 bases and 3 bases, there was a span of 11 bases.